The clone carrying this T cell receptor (beta chain) was picked up many times. Construction of the TCRbeta library involved unique molecular identifiers. MiXCR, run by TCRdb on the PCR reads, gives a single entry per CDR3 protein. The repertoire holds some 220,000 distinct CDR3 sequences, with roughly a tenth as singletons. The CDR3 loop spans 17 amino acids. Germline values: CDR1 MNHEY, CDR2 SVGAGI. V was cut by 4 bases and J by 0 bases, with 16 bases left in between. These data are taken from a study of T-cell reconstitution after alpha-beta-depleted transplantation in children. This specimen consisted of PBMCs from the stem cell graft donor, obtained from the stem cell graft. V gene TRBV6-5 combines with J gene TRBJ1-3; D not certain. This clonotype was sampled from a human donor who donated a stem cell graft to a child with acute lymphoblastic leukemia. CDR3 nucleotides: TGTGCCAGCAGTTCCCGGCCCTTGGGCTTCTCTGGAAACACCATATATTTT. Residues: CASSSRPLGFSGNTIYF.